This entry lists 8 T cell receptor beta chains sequenced from one sample in a study of blood T cell repertoires in COVID-19. TCRdb's copy holds only in-frame clones and misses some; the assay was immunoSEQ multiplex PCR. The sample comprises roughly 170,000 clones, around 73% of which are singletons, and 17% rests with the top ten. The material sequenced was PBMCs or T cells enriched from blood (not recorded which). The receptors come from a woman between 50 and 59 years old who had recovered from COVID-19.

Only one count was recorded for this clone. The J gene is TRBJ1-6, the V gene TRBV30; 7 bases are shared with TRBD1. The CDR3 sequence is 15 residues long. CDR1 and CDR2 (germline): GTSNPN, SVGIG (reference sequence). Trimming removed 0 bases from V and 6 bases from J; junction bases left unmatched: 5. The CDR3 here is CAWSVETGPNSPLHF. CDR3 sequence (DNA): TGTGCCTGGAGTGTAGAGACAGGGCCTAATTCACCCCTCCACTTT.

This clone was observed a handful of times. The rearrangement links TRBV4-1 to TRBJ2-5; 11 bases line up with TRBD2. The CDR3 loop spans 15 amino acids. The germline gives CDR1 MGHRA, CDR2 YSYEKL. J was trimmed by 5 bases and V by 1 base; bases with no gene match: 3. CDR3 in amino acids: CASSQGIAGGETQYF. In DNA, the CDR3 is TGCGCCAGCAGCCAAGGGATAGCGGGAGGGGAGACCCAGTACTTC.

This chain uses TRBV18 with TRBJ1-2, with 8 bases that match TRBD1. The germline gives CDR1 KGHSH, CDR2 LQKENI. This CDR3 spans 17 amino acids. V trimming: 1 base; J trimming: 2 bases; junction bases outside the gene matches: 9. CDR3 sequence reads: CASSPRDQGAKNYGYTF. The CDR3 DNA follows: TGTGCCAGCTCACCACGGGACCAGGGGGCGAAGAACTATGGCTACACCTTC.

The chain recombines TRBV21-1 with TRBJ2-5; TRBD2 is the table's D call and was not checked against the DNA. TRBV21-1 is tagged as a pseudogene. This CDR3 is built from 18 residues. The CDR3 is CASSNSPGGGNPQETQYF. The CDR3 DNA is TGTGCCAGCAGCAACTCCCCCGGGGGGGGAAACCCTCAAGAGACCCAGTACTTC.

The table lists this clone with a count of one. The genes are TRBV5-1 and TRBJ2-3; D possibly corresponds to TRBD2 (6 bases). Trimming stripped 3 bases from V and 2 bases from J, with 16 bases between. CDR1 is SGHRS and CDR2 is YFSETQ in the germline V gene. The CDR3 totals 16 residues. CDR3 DNA sequence: TGCGCCAGCAGCTGGGAACCGGGACTTTACACAGATACGCAGTATTTT. This encodes CASSWEPGLYTDTQYF.

The CDR3 here is CASSHGGQGAYEQYF. The CDR3 coding sequence is TGCGCCAGCAGCCATGGAGGACAGGGGGCCTACGAGCAGTACTTC. The V call is TRBV5-1, the J call TRBJ2-7; 10 nucleotides match TRBD1. Germline V gene lookup returns CDR1 SGHRS and CDR2 YFSETQ. Losses at the gene ends were 4 bases for V and 2 bases for J; bases not matched to a gene: 6. The CDR3 runs 15 residues.

The genes are TRBV21-1 and TRBJ1-4. TRBV21-1 is an annotated pseudogene. The CDR3 is made up of 18 amino acids. The CDR3 reads CASSTNSGGDTTNEKLFF. The CDR3 DNA follows: TGTGCCAGCAGCACCAACTCGGGGGGGGACACGACTAATGAAAAACTGTTTTTT.

The chain is built from TRBV11-2 and TRBJ2-5; TRBD2 matches 7 bases. This CDR3 has 13 amino acids. V lost 1 base, J lost 4 bases, and 0 bases stayed unmatched. Germline CDR1 reads SGHAT; CDR2 reads FQNNGV. Here the CDR3 reads CASSLAGGETQYF. The CDR3 region has the DNA TGTGCCAGCAGCTTAGCGGGAGGAGAGACCCAGTACTTC.